Each of the 17 T cell receptor beta chains below was sequenced from the same sample in a study of T cell changes during pregnancy in multiple sclerosis. Clones were read by immunoSEQ multiplex PCR, and TCRdb kept only the in-frame ones, dropping some. The sample includes 40,000 or so clones, about 92% of them seen just once. Material: CD8+ T cells from peripheral blood mononuclear cells, obtained in the third trimester of pregnancy. These receptors originate from a female donor with multiple sclerosis, enrolled in a pregnancy study.

The chain recombines TRBV7-2 with TRBJ2-5, with D tentatively TRBD1 (6 bases). Germline CDR1 is SGHTA and CDR2 is FQGNSA. The CDR3 is 16 amino acids. Trimming pared 5 bases from V and 5 bases from J, leaving 21 bases between. The DNA of the CDR3 is TGTGCCAGCAGCACCACCGGGACACCCGGCGCGGAGACCCAGTACTTC. Protein: CASSTTGTPGAETQYF.

The J gene is TRBJ2-7, the V gene TRBV15; D gene ambiguous. Germline V lookup: CDR1 LNHNV, CDR2 YYDKDF (reference sequence). V was shortened by 1 base and J by 7 bases, with 11 bases between the two germline ends. The CDR3 contains 13 residues. The CDR3 protein is CATSRGGSWEQYF. DNA for the CDR3: TGTGCCACCAGCAGAGGAGGTTCGTGGGAGCAGTACTTC.

The CDR3 region is CASSYYEGSAEQYF. CDR3 bases: TGTGCCAGCAGTTATTATGAGGGATCGGCCGAGCAGTACTTC. V and J are TRBV6-5 and TRBJ2-7, with D possibly matching TRBD2 (5 bases). From germline, CDR1 is MNHEY and CDR2 SVGAGI. The CDR3 covers 14 residues. The germline V and J ends were trimmed by 3 bases and 6 bases, with 15 bases remaining between them.

This rearrangement joins TRBV7-6 to TRBJ1-4; tentatively, D is TRBD1 (6 bases). The germline V gene has CDR1 SGHVS and CDR2 FNYEAQ. The CDR3 loop spans 13 amino acids. The V end was cut by 5 bases, the J end by 6 bases, with 10 bases between. The chain's CDR3 is CASSRTVYEKLFF. For the CDR3, the DNA is TGTGCCAGCAGCCGGACAGTGTATGAAAAACTGTTTTTT.

V is TRBV29-1 and J is TRBJ1-1; 10 nucleotides align to TRBD1. CDR3 size: 14 residues. With V trimmed by 7 bases and J by 4 bases, 9 bases remained unmatched. Germline CDR1 and CDR2: SQVTM and ANQGSEA. The CDR3 spells CSATSGTGVTEAFF. CDR3 DNA sequence: TGCAGCGCCACCTCCGGGACAGGGGTCACTGAAGCTTTCTTT.

V and J are TRBV6-5 and TRBJ2-1; 9 positions match TRBD2. The J segment lost 5 bases and the V segment lost 0 bases, leaving 5 bases of the junction unmatched. In germline, CDR1 is MNHEY, CDR2 SVGAGI. There are 16 residues in the CDR3. The CDR3 sequence is CASSYSLAGDHNEQFF. The CDR3 DNA follows: TGTGCCAGCAGTTACTCCTTAGCGGGAGACCACAATGAGCAGTTCTTC.

The chain uses TRBV18 and TRBJ2-7; a weak D match, TRBD1 (6 bases). The CDR3 contains 15 residues. Looked up from germline, CDR1 is KGHSH and CDR2 is LQKENI. Trimming took 2 bases from V and 2 from J, leaving 13 bases between them. CDR3 coding DNA: TGTGCCAGCTCACCAGGTCCGCCAGGGGCCTACGAGCAGTACTTC. This translates into CASSPGPPGAYEQYF.

The chain combines TRBV4-1 with TRBJ2-5; tentative D call: TRBD2 (6 bases). The V end was cut by 3 bases, the J end by 2 bases, with 16 bases between. CDR3 size: 16 residues. Germline V gene data show CDR1 as MGHRA and CDR2 as YSYEKL. The DNA of the CDR3 is TGCGCCAGCAGCCAGGGGCTTGGGGGGACTCAAGAGACCCAGTACTTC. It encodes CASSQGLGGTQETQYF.

The J gene is TRBJ2-2, the V gene TRBV6-1, with TRBD1 matching over 10 bases. The CDR3 sequence is 15 residues long. V was clipped by 6 bases and J by 3 bases; unmatched bases: 4. Germline V gene sequence: CDR1 MNHNS, CDR2 SASEGT. CDR3 residues: CASSDGTGDTGELFF. CDR3 nucleotides: TGTGCCAGCAGCGACGGGACAGGGGACACCGGGGAGCTGTTTTTT.

The V call is TRBV7-9, the J call TRBJ2-1; 10 bases align to TRBD2. The CDR3 is made up of 15 amino acids. The V gene end was trimmed by 4 bases and the J gene end by 5 bases; junction bases not matched to a gene: 5. In germline, CDR1 is SEHNR, CDR2 FQNEAQ (reference sequence). CDR3 nucleotides: TGTGCCAGCAGCTCCTGGACTAGCGGTAACAATGAGCAGTTCTTC. It translates to CASSSWTSGNNEQFF.

The chain has TRBV13 and TRBJ2-1, with 10 bases that match TRBD2. This CDR3 spans 15 amino acids. The V segment lost 2 bases and the J segment 12 bases; nucleotides outside the gene matches: 10. The V gene's germline CDR1 is PRHDT and CDR2 FYEKMQ (reference sequence). CDR3 sequence reads: CASSLKEREGLGQFF. DNA of the CDR3: TGTGCCAGCAGCTTAAAAGAGCGGGAGGGCCTTGGGCAGTTCTTC.

This sequence joins TRBV5-1 and TRBJ2-7, with TRBD2 as a possible D gene (7 bases). Germline V gene data show CDR1 as SGHRS and CDR2 as YFSETQ. There are 16 residues in the CDR3. Trimming took 4 bases from V and 4 from J, leaving 21 bases between them. CDR3 sequence reads: CASSPRGGDSGYEQYF. CDR3 coding DNA: TGCGCCAGCAGCCCGCGAGGGGGGGATTCGGGTTACGAGCAGTACTTC.

The genes are TRBV27 and TRBJ1-4; 7 nucleotides align to TRBD1. In germline, CDR1 is MNHEY, CDR2 SMNVEV (reference sequence). CDR3 length equals 15 residues. V lost 6 bases, J lost 8 bases, and 12 bases stayed unmatched. The CDR3 protein is CASRTIRGLLEKLFF. CDR3 DNA: TGTGCCAGCAGGACTATCAGGGGGTTGTTGGAAAAACTGTTTTTT. Variable domain in full (rest from reference TRBV27 and TRBJ1-4): EAQVTQNPRYLITVTGKKLTVTCSQNMNHEYMSWYRQDPGLGLRQIYYSMNVEVTDKGDVPEGYKVSRKEKRNFPLILESPSPNQTSLYFCASRTIRGLLEKLFFGSGTQLSVL.

The chain uses TRBV4-1 and TRBJ1-1, with a tentative D call TRBD1 (6 bases). CDR3 length equals 15 residues. From germline, CDR1 is MGHRA and CDR2 YSYEKL. Trimming cost V 2 bases and J 0 bases, with 10 bases left between them. CDR3 sequence: CASSQLQGLNTEAFF. The CDR3 DNA is TGCGCCAGCAGCCAACTGCAGGGGCTGAACACTGAAGCTTTCTTT.

The V call is TRBV19, the J call TRBJ2-7, with TRBD1 identical over 8 bases. CDR1 LNHDA and CDR2 SQIVND come from the germline V gene (reference sequence). The V and J ends lost 5 bases and 1 base, in that order; junction bases with no gene match: 4. The CDR3 has 14 amino acids. As DNA, the CDR3 is TGTGCCAGTAGTGCCGGGACAGGATCCTACGAGCAGTACTTC. Translation gives CASSAGTGSYEQYF. The whole variable domain, filled in from reference TRBV19 and TRBJ2-7, reads DGGITQSPKYLFRKEGQNVTLSCEQNLNHDAMYWYRQDPGQGLRLIYYSQIVNDFQKGDIAEGYSVSREKKESFPLTVTSAQKNPTAFYLCASSAGTGSYEQYFGPGTRLTVT.

The CDR3 is CASTSGGSYNSPLHF. As DNA, the CDR3 is TGTGCCAGCACGTCGGGGGGTTCCTATAATTCACCCCTCCACTTT. The J gene is TRBJ1-6, the V gene TRBV6-5; perhaps TRBD1 as D (5 bases). Trimming shortened V by 7 bases and J by 1 base, and 11 bases separated the two germline ends. Germline assignment: CDR1 MNHEY and CDR2 SVGAGI. The CDR3 is 15 amino acids.

The rearrangement joins TRBV10-2 to TRBJ2-7; TRBD2 might be the D (5 bases). V was pared by 8 bases and J by 2 bases, with 13 bases between. Germline lookup yields CDR1 WSHSY and CDR2 SAAADI. This CDR3 is built from 13 residues. The DNA of the CDR3 is TGCGCCAGCTTAGGCGGGCGTACCTACGAGCAGTACTTC. It yields the protein CASLGGRTYEQYF.